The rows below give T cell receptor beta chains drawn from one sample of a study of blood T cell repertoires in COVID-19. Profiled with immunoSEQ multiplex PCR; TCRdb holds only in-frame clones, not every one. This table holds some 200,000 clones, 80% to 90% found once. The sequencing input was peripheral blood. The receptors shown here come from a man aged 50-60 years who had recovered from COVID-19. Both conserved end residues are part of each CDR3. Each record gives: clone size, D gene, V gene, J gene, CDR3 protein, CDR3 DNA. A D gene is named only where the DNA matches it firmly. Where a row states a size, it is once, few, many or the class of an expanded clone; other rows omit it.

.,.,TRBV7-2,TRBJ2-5,CASSLGSLVRQETQYF,TGTGCCAGCAGCTTAGGGTCGCTGGTCAGGCAAGAGACCCAGTACTTC
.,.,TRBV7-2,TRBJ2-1,CASSSYSRDNEQFF,TGTGCCAGCAGCTCTTATTCTCGAGACAATGAGCAGTTCTTC
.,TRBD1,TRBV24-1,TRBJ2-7,CATGAGTGGPSGSYEQYF,TGTGCCACCGGGGCGGGGACAGGGGGTCCGTCGGGTTCCTACGAGCAGTACTTC
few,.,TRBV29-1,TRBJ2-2,CSVDRNTGELFF,TGCAGCGTGGACAGAAACACCGGGGAGCTGTTTTTT
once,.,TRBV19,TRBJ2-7,CASSIDYMRSYEQYF,TGTGCCAGTAGTATAGATTACATGCGGTCCTACGAGCAGTACTTC
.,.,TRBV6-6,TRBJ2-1,CASSYPDLEEFF,TGTGCCAGCAGTTACCCCGACCTAGAGGAGTTCTTC
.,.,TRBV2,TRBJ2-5,CASSPRGTPETQYF,TGTGCCAGCAGTCCTAGGGGGACCCCAGAGACCCAGTACTTC
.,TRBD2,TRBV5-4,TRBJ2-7,CASSLGLAGVIVEQYF,TGTGCCAGCAGCTTGGGACTAGCGGGAGTAATAGTTGAGCAGTACTTC
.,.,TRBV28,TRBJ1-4,CASNPGGPNEKLFF,TGTGCCAGCAACCCGGGGGGACCTAATGAAAAACTGTTTTTT
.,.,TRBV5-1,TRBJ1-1,CASSLLPDKNTEAFF,TGCGCCAGCAGCTTGCTCCCGGACAAGAACACTGAAGCTTTCTTT
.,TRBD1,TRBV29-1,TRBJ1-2,CSVISGTGGNGYTF,TGCAGCGTTATATCCGGGACAGGGGGTAACGGCTACACCTTC
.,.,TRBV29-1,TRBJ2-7,CSVGLLGTYEQYF,TGCAGCGTGGGGTTACTAGGGACCTACGAGCAGTACTTC
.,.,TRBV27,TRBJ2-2,CASSLRQLNTGELFF,TGTGCCAGCAGTTTGAGACAGTTGAACACCGGGGAGCTGTTTTTT
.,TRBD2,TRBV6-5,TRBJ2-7,CASWNRLAGKYEQYF,TGTGCCAGCTGGAACCGACTAGCGGGAAAGTACGAGCAGTACTTC
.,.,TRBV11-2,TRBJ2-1,CASSPRIEQFF,TGTGCCAGCAGCCCTAGGATTGAGCAGTTCTTC
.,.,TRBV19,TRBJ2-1,CASSRNNEQFF,TGTGCCAGCTCCAGGAACAATGAGCAGTTCTTC
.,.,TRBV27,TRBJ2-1,CASHSTSYNEQFF,TGTGCCAGCCACTCAACTTCCTACAATGAGCAGTTCTTC
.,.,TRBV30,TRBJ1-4,CAWTHHSGKLFF,TGTGCCTGGACTCACCATAGCGGGAAACTGTTTTTT
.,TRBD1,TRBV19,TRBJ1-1,CASSPWTGNTEAFF,TGTGCCAGTAGTCCTTGGACAGGTAACACTGAAGCTTTCTTT
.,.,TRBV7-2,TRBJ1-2,CASSLVQGYGYTF,TGTGCCAGCAGCTTAGTACAGGGCTATGGCTACACCTTC
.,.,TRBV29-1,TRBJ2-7,CSVIISSYEQYF,TGCAGCGTTATTATTTCGTCCTACGAGCAGTACTTC
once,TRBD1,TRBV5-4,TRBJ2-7,CASSLVGQGDFEQYF,TGTGCCAGCAGCTTGGTGGGACAGGGGGATTTCGAGCAGTACTTC
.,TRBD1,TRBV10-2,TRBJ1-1,CASSVQGWTEAFF,TGCGCCAGCAGTGTACAGGGGTGGACTGAAGCTTTCTTT
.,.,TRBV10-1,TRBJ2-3,CASSDLSSRITDTQYF,TGCGCCAGCAGTGACCTGTCTTCCAGGATCACAGATACGCAGTATTTT
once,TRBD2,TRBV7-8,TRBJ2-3,CASSLGLAGGRSTDTQYF,TGTGCCAGCAGCTTAGGACTAGCGGGAGGGCGATCGACAGATACGCAGTATTTT
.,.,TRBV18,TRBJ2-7,CASSQTTGSYEQYF,TGTGCCAGCTCACAGACGACAGGTTCCTACGAGCAGTACTTC
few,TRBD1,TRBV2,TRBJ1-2,CASRAGTGFGYTF,TGTGCCAGCAGGGCCGGGACAGGGTTTGGCTACACCTTC
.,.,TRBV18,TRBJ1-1,CASSPTIQVTEAFF,TGTGCCAGCTCACCTACAATACAGGTCACTGAAGCTTTCTTT
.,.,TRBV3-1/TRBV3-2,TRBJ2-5,CASSQEFPGLGQQTQYF,TGTGCCAGCAGCCAAGAATTCCCGGGACTCGGTCAACAGACCCAGTACTTC
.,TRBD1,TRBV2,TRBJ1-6,CASRPGQGYNSPLHF,TGTGCCAGCAGACCGGGACAGGGGTATAATTCACCCCTCCACTTT
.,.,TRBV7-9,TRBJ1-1,CASSVDSMNTEAFF,TGTGCCAGCAGCGTAGATTCCATGAACACTGAAGCTTTCTTT
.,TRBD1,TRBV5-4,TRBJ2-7,CASSRGTGGGRSSYEQYF,TGTGCCAGCAGCCGCGGGACAGGGGGAGGCCGCAGCTCCTACGAGCAGTACTTC
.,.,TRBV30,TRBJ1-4,CACQGHRNEKLFF,TGTGCCTGCCAGGGACACCGTAATGAAAAACTGTTTTTT
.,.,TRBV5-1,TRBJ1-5,CASSLAGGYSNQPQHF,TGCGCCAGCAGCTTGGCCGGGGGATATAGCAATCAGCCCCAGCATTTT
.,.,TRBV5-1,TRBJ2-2,CASRQRVRGELFF,TGCGCCAGCAGACAGCGGGTGCGCGGGGAGCTGTTTTTT
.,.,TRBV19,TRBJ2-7,CASSPSIFYEQYF,TGTGCCAGTAGTCCGAGCATCTTCTACGAGCAGTACTTC
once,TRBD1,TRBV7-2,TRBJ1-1,CASSLVSDRAAEAFF,TGTGCCAGCAGCTTAGTGTCGGACAGGGCCGCTGAAGCTTTCTTT
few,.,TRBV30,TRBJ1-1,CAWRLRQAVNTEAFF,TGTGCCTGGAGACTAAGACAGGCAGTGAACACTGAAGCTTTCTTT
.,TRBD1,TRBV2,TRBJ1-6,CASRQGSYNSPLHF,TGTGCCTCTAGACAGGGCTCCTATAATTCACCCCTCCACTTT
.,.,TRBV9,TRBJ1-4,CASSSNTGFLNEKLFF,TGTGCCAGCAGCTCAAATACAGGGTTCCTTAATGAAAAACTGTTTTTT
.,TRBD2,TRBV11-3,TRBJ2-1,CASSLGLGFYNEQFF,TGTGCCAGCAGCCTGGGACTAGGGTTTTACAATGAGCAGTTCTTC
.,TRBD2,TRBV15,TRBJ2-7,CATSRDLASGRYEQYF,TGTGCCACCAGCAGAGATCTGGCTAGCGGAAGATACGAGCAGTACTTC
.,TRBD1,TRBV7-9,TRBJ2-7,CASSSRDRVDEQYF,TGTGCCAGCAGCTCCCGGGACAGGGTGGACGAGCAGTACTTC
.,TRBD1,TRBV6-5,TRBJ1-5,CASRGQGNQPQHF,TGTGCCAGCAGAGGACAGGGAAATCAGCCCCAGCATTTT
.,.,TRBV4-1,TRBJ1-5,CASSQETGHQPQHF,TGCGCCAGCAGCCAAGAAACAGGGCACCAGCCCCAGCATTTT
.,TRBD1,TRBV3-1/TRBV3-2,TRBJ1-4,CASSRSSGTGREKLFF,TGTGCCAGCAGCCGTTCTTCCGGGACAGGGCGGGAAAAACTGTTTTTT
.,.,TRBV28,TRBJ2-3,CASSGEYVGADTQYF,TGTGCCAGCAGTGGGGAGTACGTGGGCGCAGATACGCAGTATTTT
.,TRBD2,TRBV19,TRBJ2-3,CASSIRTSGSTDTQYF,TGTGCCAGTAGTATACGGACTAGCGGGAGCACAGATACGCAGTATTTT
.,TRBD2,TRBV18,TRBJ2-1,CASSPRASGRVNEQFF,TGTGCCAGCTCACCGAGGGCTAGCGGGAGGGTCAATGAGCAGTTCTTC
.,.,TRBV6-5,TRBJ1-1,CASRTGLTEAFF,TGTGCCAGCAGAACAGGTTTGACTGAAGCTTTCTTT
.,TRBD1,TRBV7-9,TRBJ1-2,CASSFDPGGSAGYTF,TGTGCCAGCAGCTTTGATCCAGGGGGCAGCGCTGGCTACACCTTC
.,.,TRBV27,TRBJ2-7,CASNLRGSSYEQYF,TGTGCCAGCAACCTTCGCGGTAGCTCCTACGAGCAGTACTTC
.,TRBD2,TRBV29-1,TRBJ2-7,CSVEGLAGGDYEQYF,TGCAGCGTTGAGGGACTAGCGGGAGGGGACTACGAGCAGTACTTC
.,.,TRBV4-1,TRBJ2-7,CASSQDGRGTVYEQYF,TGCGCCAGCAGCCAAGATGGTCGCGGGACAGTTTACGAGCAGTACTTC
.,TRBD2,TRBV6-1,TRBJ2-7,CASSERTRAGGGGYEQYF,TGTGCCAGCAGTGAAAGGACTAGAGCGGGAGGAGGAGGATACGAGCAGTACTTC
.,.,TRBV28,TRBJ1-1,CASSSRPGRVTEAFF,TGTGCCAGCAGTTCCCGGCCGGGAAGGGTCACTGAAGCTTTCTTT